This passage covers 8 T cell receptor beta chains from one sample sequenced in a study of technical replicates of blood from a handful of donors. Sequencing was performed with immunoSEQ multiplex PCR; in TCRdb, only in-frame clones are kept and a portion is missing. The sample has 70,000 or so clones; around 92% are singletons. The sample was T cells isolated from PBMCs. The receptors were sampled from a human donor in good health. Some clones in this sample may be carry-over from other donors' samples.

The chain couples TRBV29-1 to TRBJ1-2; no clear D. V was shortened by 0 bases and J by 7 bases, with 9 bases between the two germline ends. Looked up from germline, CDR1 is SQVTM and CDR2 is ANQGSEA. The CDR3 has 12 residues. CDR3 region: CSVEDSFRGYTF. Here the CDR3 DNA reads TGCAGCGTTGAAGATAGTTTTCGTGGCTACACCTTC.

The V gene is TRBV19, the J gene TRBJ2-2; 9 bases line up with TRBD2. CDR1 is LNHDA, CDR2 SQIVND, per germline (reference sequence). The CDR3 covers 16 residues. With 5 bases clipped from V and 1 base from J, the junction kept 5 bases outside the gene matches. CDR3 DNA sequence: TGTGCCAGTAGTGAATATAGCGGGGGGAACACCGGGGAGCTGTTTTTT. It is translated as CASSEYSGGNTGELFF.

The rearrangement links TRBV19 to TRBJ1-5; tentatively, D is TRBD1 (5 bases). CDR3 size: 15 residues. Trimming removed 2 bases from V and 5 bases from J, with 13 bases in between. Germline values: CDR1 LNHDA, CDR2 SQIVND (reference sequence). Here the CDR3 reads CASSIQVRGDQPQHF. The CDR3 nucleotides read TGTGCCAGTAGTATACAAGTAAGGGGCGATCAGCCCCAGCATTTT.

The chain recombines TRBV11-2 with TRBJ2-1; D may be TRBD1 (7 bases). Germline values: CDR1 SGHAT, CDR2 FQNNGV. CDR3 length: 15 amino acids. V lost 5 bases, J lost 0 bases, and 11 bases lay in between. The CDR3 loop is CASSQGGSSYNEQFF. CDR3 sequence (DNA): TGTGCCAGCAGCCAGGGGGGAAGCTCCTACAATGAGCAGTTCTTC.

This chain uses TRBV14 with TRBJ2-1; D unclear. Germline V gene sequence: CDR1 SGHDN, CDR2 FVKESK. The length of the CDR3 is 13 residues. With 4 bases removed from V and 5 bases from J, the gap between germline ends came to 9 bases. In nucleotides, the CDR3 is TGTGCCAGCAGCCTGGGCCAGAACAATGAGCAGTTCTTC. Translated: CASSLGQNNEQFF.

The chain uses TRBV29-1 and TRBJ2-1, with TRBD2 identical over 10 bases. The V gene's germline CDR1 is SQVTM and CDR2 ANQGSEA. The CDR3 is 17 amino acids. V trimming: 3 bases; J trimming: 4 bases; junction bases outside the gene matches: 12. CDR3 region: CSVDTLAGEKSYNEQFF. The CDR3 nucleotides read TGCAGCGTTGATACCCTAGCGGGGGAAAAATCATACAATGAGCAGTTCTTC.

The chain joins TRBV6-5 to TRBJ2-7, with no clear D. The CDR3 is 13 residues long. Germline CDR1 MNHEY, CDR2 SVGAGI. V lost 6 bases and J 3 bases, leaving 12 bases between the germline ends. DNA of the CDR3: TGTGCCAGCAGGAGTAACAGCCTCTACGAGCAGTACTTC. Its translation: CASRSNSLYEQYF.

The chain is built from TRBV19 and TRBJ1-1; TRBD1 matches 8 bases. In germline, CDR1 is LNHDA, CDR2 SQIVND (reference sequence). Trimming removed 8 bases from V and 4 bases from J; junction bases left unmatched: 15. The CDR3 length is 16 residues. The CDR3 here is CASGGTGLKLPTEAFF. The CDR3, as DNA: TGTGCCAGTGGGGGGACAGGATTAAAACTTCCCACTGAAGCTTTCTTT.